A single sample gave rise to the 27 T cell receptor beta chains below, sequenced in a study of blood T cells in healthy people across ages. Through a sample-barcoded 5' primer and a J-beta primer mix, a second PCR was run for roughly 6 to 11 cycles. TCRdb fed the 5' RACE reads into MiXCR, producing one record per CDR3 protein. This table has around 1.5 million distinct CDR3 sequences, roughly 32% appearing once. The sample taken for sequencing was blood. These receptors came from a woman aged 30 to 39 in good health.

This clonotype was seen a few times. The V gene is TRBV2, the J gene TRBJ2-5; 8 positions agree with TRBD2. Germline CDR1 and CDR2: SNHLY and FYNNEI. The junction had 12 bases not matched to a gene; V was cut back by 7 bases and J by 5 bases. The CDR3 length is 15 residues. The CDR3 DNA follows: TGTGCCAGCAATTTGAGAAGCGGGAGCCAGGAGACCCAGTACTTC. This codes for CASNLRSGSQETQYF.

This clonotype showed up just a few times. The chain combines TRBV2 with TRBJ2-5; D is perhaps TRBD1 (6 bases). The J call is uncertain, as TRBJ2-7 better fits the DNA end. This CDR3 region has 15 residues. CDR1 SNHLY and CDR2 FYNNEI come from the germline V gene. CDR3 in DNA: TGTGCCAGCAGACCGAACCAGGGGACGTTCTACGAGCAGTACTTC. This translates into CASRPNQGTFYEQYF.

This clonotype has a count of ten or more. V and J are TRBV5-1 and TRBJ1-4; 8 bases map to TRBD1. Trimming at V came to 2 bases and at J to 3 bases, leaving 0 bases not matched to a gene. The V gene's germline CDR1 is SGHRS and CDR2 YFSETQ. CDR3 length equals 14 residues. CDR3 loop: CASSLQGANEKLFF. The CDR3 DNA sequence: TGCGCCAGCAGCTTACAGGGGGCTAATGAAAAACTGTTTTTT.

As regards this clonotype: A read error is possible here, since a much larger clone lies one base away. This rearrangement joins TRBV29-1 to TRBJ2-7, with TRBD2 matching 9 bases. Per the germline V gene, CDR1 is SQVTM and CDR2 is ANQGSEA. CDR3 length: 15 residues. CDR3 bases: TGCAGCGTTGAACTCACAGCGGGAGGTTCCTACGTGCAGTACTTC. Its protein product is CSVELTAGGSYVQYF.

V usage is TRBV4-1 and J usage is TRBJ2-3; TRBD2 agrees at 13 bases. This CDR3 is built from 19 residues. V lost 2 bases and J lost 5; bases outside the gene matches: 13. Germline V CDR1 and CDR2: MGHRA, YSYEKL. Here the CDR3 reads CASSQTGLAGPYARDTQYF. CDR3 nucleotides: TGCGCCAGCAGCCAAACGGGACTAGCGGGACCCTATGCCAGAGATACGCAGTATTTT.

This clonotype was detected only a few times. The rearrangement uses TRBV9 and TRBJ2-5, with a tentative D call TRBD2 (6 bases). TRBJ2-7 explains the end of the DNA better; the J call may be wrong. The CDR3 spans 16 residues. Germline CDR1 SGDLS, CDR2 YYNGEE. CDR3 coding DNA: TGTGCCAGCAGCGTAGGCTGGCGGGAAGGGGCATACGAGCAGTACTTC. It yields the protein CASSVGWREGAYEQYF.

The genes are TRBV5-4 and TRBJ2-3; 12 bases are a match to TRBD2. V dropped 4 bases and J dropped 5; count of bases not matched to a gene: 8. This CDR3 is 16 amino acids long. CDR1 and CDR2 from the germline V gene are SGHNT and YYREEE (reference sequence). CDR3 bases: TGTGCCAGCAGCACGTCACTAGCGGGGGGTAAAGATACGCAGTATTTT. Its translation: CASSTSLAGGKDTQYF.

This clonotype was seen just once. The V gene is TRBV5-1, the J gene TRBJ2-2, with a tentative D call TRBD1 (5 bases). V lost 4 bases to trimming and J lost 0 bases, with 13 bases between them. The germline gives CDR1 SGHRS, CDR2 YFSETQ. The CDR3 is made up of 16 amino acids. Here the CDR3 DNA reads TGCGCCAGCAGCGCCACAGGAAAAACGAACACCGGGGAGCTGTTTTTT. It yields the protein CASSATGKTNTGELFF.

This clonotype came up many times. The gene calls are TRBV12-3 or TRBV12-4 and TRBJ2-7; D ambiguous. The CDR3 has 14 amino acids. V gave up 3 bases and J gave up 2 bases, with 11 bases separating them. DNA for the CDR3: TGTGCCAGCAGTTTGGGTCAGGCGACCTACGAGCAGTACTTC. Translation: CASSLGQATYEQYF.

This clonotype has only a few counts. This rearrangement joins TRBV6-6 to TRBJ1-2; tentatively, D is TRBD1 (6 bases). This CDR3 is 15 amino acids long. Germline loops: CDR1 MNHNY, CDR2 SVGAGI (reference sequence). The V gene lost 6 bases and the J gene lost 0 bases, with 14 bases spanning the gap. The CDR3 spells CASSHNQGTNYGYTF. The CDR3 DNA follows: TGTGCCAGCAGCCATAATCAGGGGACTAACTATGGCTACACCTTC.

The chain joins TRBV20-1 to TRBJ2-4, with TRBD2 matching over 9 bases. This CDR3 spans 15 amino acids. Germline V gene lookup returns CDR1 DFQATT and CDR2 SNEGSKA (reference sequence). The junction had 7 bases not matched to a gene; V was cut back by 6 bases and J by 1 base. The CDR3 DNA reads TGCAGTGCAGGGAAGAGCGGGGGGGCCAAAAACATTCAGTACTTC. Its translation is CSAGKSGGAKNIQYF.

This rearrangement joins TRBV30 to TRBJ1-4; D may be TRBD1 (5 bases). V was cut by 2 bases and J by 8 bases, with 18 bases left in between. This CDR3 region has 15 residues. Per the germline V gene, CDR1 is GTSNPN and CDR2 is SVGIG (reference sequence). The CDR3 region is CAWSLGRRGREKLFF. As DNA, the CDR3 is TGTGCCTGGAGTCTAGGGCGTCGGGGGAGGGAAAAACTGTTTTTT.

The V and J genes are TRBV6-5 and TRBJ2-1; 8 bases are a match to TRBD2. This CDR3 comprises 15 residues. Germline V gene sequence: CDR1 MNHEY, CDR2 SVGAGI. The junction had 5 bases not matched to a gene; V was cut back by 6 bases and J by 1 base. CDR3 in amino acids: CASRLSGTSYNEQFF. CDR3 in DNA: TGTGCCAGCAGGCTTAGCGGGACTTCCTACAATGAGCAGTTCTTC.

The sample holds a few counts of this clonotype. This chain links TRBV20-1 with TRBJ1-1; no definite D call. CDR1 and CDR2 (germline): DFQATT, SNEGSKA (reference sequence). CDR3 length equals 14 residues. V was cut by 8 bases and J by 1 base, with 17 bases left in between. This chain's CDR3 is CSIKDGRWNTEAFF. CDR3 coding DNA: TGCAGTATCAAGGACGGAAGATGGAACACTGAAGCTTTCTTT.

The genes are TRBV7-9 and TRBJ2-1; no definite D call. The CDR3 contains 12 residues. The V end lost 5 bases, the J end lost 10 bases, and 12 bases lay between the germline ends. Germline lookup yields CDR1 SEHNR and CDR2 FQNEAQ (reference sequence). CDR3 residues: CASSLYDGEQFF. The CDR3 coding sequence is TGTGCCAGCAGCCTATACGACGGCGAGCAGTTCTTC.

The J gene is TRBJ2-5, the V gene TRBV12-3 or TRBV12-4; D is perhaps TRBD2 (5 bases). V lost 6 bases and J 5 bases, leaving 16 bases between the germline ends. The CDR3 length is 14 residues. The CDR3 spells CASSQRRTGETQYF. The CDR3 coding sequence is TGTGCCAGCAGCCAAAGGAGGACGGGGGAGACCCAGTACTTC.

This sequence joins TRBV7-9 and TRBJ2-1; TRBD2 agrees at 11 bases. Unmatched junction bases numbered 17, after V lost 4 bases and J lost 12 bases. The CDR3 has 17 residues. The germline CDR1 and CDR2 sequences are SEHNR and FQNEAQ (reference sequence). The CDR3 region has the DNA TGTGCCAGCAGCTCCTTACCGGGACTAGCGGCCCGTGGAGGGCAGTTCTTC. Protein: CASSSLPGLAARGGQFF. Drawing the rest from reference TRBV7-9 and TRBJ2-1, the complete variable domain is DTGVSQNPRHKITKRGQNVTFRCDPISEHNRLYWYRQTLGQGPEFLTYFQNEAQLEKSRLLSDRFSAERPKGSFSTLEIQRTEQGDSAMYLCASSSLPGLAARGGQFFGPGTRLTVL.

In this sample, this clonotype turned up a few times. The CDR3 nucleotides read TGTGCCAGCAGCCAAGGGGTGGGGCTTACCTACGAGCAGTACTTC. This codes for CASSQGVGLTYEQYF. The chain couples TRBV3-1 to TRBJ2-7; D is possibly TRBD1 (5 bases). Germline V gene lookup returns CDR1 LGHDT and CDR2 YNNKEL (reference sequence). CDR3 length: 15 amino acids. The germline V and J ends were trimmed by 1 base and 2 bases, with 12 bases remaining between them.

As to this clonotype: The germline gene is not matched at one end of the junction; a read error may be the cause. CDR3 DNA: TGCAGTGCTGGAGATCCAAGACTAGGCGGCTACGAGCAGTACTTC. This encodes CSAGDPRLGGYEQYF. The chain has TRBV20-1 and TRBJ2-7, with a tentative D call TRBD2 (6 bases). Germline lookup yields CDR1 DFQATT and CDR2 SNEGSKA (reference sequence). This CDR3 contains 15 residues.

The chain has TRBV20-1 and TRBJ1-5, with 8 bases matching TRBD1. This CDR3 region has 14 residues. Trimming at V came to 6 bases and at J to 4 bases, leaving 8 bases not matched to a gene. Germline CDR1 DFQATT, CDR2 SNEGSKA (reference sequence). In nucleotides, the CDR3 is TGCAGTGCAGCGGGACAGGAGTATAATCAGCCCCAGCATTTT. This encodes CSAAGQEYNQPQHF.

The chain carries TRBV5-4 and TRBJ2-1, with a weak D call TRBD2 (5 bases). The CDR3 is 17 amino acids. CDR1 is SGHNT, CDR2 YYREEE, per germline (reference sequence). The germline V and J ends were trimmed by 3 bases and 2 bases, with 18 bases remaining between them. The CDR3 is CASSWRGWGSTYNEQFF. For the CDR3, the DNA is TGTGCCAGCAGCTGGCGAGGGTGGGGTTCAACCTACAATGAGCAGTTCTTC. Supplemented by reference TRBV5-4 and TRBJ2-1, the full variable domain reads ETGVTQSPTHLIKTRGQQVTLRCSSQSGHNTVSWYQQALGQGPQFIFQYYREEENGRGNFPPRFSGLQFPNYSSELNVNALELDDSALYLCASSWRGWGSTYNEQFFGPGTRLTVL.

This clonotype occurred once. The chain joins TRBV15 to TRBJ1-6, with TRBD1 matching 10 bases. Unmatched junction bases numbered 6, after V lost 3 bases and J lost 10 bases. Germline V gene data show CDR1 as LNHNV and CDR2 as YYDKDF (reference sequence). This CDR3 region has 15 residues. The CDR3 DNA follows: TGTGCCACCAGCAGCACCGGGACAGGGGCCTCACCCCTCCACTTT. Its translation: CATSSTGTGASPLHF.

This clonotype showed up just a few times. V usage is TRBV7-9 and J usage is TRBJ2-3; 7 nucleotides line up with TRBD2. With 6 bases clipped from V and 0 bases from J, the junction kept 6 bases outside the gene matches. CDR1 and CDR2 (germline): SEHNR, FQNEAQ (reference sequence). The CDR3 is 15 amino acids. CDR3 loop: CASRAAGSSTDTQYF. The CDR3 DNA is TGTGCCAGCAGAGCAGCGGGATCTAGCACAGATACGCAGTATTTT.

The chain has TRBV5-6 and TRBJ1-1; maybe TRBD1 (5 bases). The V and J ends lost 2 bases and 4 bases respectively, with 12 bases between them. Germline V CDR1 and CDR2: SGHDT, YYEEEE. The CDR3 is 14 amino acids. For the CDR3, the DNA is TGTGCCAGCAGCTTCGGGCAGGGCCTCACTGAAGCTTTCTTT. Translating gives CASSFGQGLTEAFF.

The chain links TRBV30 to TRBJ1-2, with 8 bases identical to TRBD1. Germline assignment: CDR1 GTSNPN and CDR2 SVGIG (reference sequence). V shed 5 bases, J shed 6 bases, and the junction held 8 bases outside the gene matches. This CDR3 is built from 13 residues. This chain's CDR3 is CAWFQGAVDGYTF. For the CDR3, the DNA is TGTGCCTGGTTTCAGGGGGCTGTGGATGGCTACACCTTC.

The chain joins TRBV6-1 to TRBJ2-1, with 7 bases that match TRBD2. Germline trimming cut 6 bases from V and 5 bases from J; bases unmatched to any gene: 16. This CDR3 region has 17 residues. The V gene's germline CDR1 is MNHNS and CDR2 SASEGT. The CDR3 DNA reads TGTGCCAGCAGCAAACACCCCGTCGCTAGCGGTGACAATGAGCAGTTCTTC. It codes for CASSKHPVASGDNEQFF.

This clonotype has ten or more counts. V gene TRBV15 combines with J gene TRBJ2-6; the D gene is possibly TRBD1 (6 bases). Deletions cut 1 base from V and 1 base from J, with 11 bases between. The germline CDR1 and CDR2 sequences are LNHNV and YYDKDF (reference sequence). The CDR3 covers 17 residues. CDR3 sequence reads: CATSRGLGGSGANVLTF. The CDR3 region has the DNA TGTGCCACCAGCAGAGGCCTAGGGGGTTCTGGGGCCAACGTCCTGACTTTC. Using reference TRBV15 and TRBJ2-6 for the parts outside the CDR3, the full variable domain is DAMVIQNPRYQVTQFGKPVTLSCSQTLNHNVMYWYQQKSSQAPKLLFHYYDKDFNNEADTPDNFQSRRPNTSFCFLDIRSPGLGDTAMYLCATSRGLGGSGANVLTFGAGSRLTVL.